These 2 T cell receptor beta chains originate from one sample sequenced in a study of cytomegalovirus exposure and HLA in healthy donors. The PCR employed 60 Vbeta primers together with 13 Jbeta primers. TCRdb's table, derived via immunoSEQ multiplex PCR, lists solely in-frame clones and lacks some. This sample yields roughly 160,000 clones, of which approximately 81% are seen a single time; 1% belongs to the top ten. The sample was PBMCs. The receptors shown here come from a boy between 2 and 15 years old in good health and CMV-seronegative.

The chain carries TRBV27 and TRBJ1-5; maybe TRBD1 (5 bases). Germline-derived CDR1 and CDR2 are MNHEY and SMNVEV (reference sequence). Trimming shortened V by 6 bases and J by 6 bases, and 12 bases separated the two germline ends. The CDR3 runs 13 residues. This CDR3 reads CASSPTGFQPQHF. CDR3 bases: TGTGCCAGCAGCCCCACAGGATTTCAGCCCCAGCATTTT.

The chain couples TRBV7-3 to TRBJ2-3; 7 bases map to TRBD1. CDR1 is SGHTA and CDR2 is FQGTGA in the germline V gene. Trimming at V came to 6 bases and at J to 2 bases, leaving 17 bases not matched to a gene. The CDR3 runs to 18 residues. The CDR3 is CASRYTRQQGFSTDTQYF. CDR3 coding DNA: TGTGCCAGCAGATATACACGACAACAGGGGTTTTCCACAGATACGCAGTATTTT.